What follows are 19 T cell receptor beta chains derived from one specimen sequenced in a study of beta chain features in type 1 diabetes. Study-wide results and caveats: Shorter TCRB CDR3s, moderately but significantly so, marked every one of the four CD4+ subsets in Type 1 diabetes patients.

TCRB transcripts that were expressed got sequenced, as all of the isolated RNA had been reverse transcribed. Profiling relied on immunoSEQ multiplex PCR, and the TCRdb table lists in-frame clones only, not all of them. The sample lists about 300,000 clones; roughly 14% were seen once. For these receptors, no antigen is known. Sequenced: naive CD4+ T cells from blood. The receptors were gathered from a woman under 30 with type 1 diabetes.

The chain employs TRBV21-1 and TRBJ2-7; the table's D call, TRBD2, was not checked against the DNA. TRBV21-1 is a known pseudogene. This CDR3 contains 14 residues. The DNA of the CDR3 is TGTGCCAGCAGCACAACCGGGACTCCTAAGGAGCAGTACGTC. Residues: CASSTTGTPKEQYV.

This CDR3 reads CASSPWASADTQYF. CDR3 in DNA: TGTGCCAGCTCACCTTGGGCCTCGGCAGATACGCAGTATTTT. This chain joins TRBV18 and TRBJ2-3; D gene uncertain. CDR1 is KGHSH, CDR2 LQKENI, per germline. The CDR3 loop spans 14 amino acids. Trimming pared 3 bases from V and 4 bases from J, leaving 11 bases between.

This chain joins TRBV2 and TRBJ2-3; D is possibly TRBD2 (6 bases). Trimming stripped 4 bases from V and 1 base from J, with 15 bases between. The germline V gene has CDR1 SNHLY and CDR2 FYNNEI. The CDR3 has 16 amino acids. CDR3 bases: TGTGCCAGCAGTGGGGGTAGCGGAGCCCGCACAGATACGCAGTATTTT. Protein sequence: CASSGGSGARTDTQYF.

The CDR3 bases are TGTGCCAGCAGCGTCCTGGGGGGCAAAAACATTCAGTACTTC. This encodes CASSVLGGKNIQYF. The chain combines TRBV7-2 with TRBJ2-4; possibly TRBD2 for D (6 bases). CDR1 SGHTA and CDR2 FQGNSA come from the germline V gene. With 5 bases removed from V and 3 bases from J, the gap between germline ends came to 11 bases. The CDR3 extends over 14 amino acids.

In its sample, this clone was seen a few times. This chain uses TRBV18 with TRBJ2-1; 8 positions match TRBD2. Germline assignment: CDR1 KGHSH and CDR2 LQKENI. CDR3 size: 16 residues. With 2 bases clipped from V and 10 bases from J, the junction kept 13 bases outside the gene matches. The CDR3 loop is CASSPNMGLGSSEQFF. CDR3 in DNA: TGTGCCAGCTCACCAAATATGGGACTAGGCTCTTCCGAGCAGTTCTTC. Complete variable domain (other parts from reference TRBV18 and TRBJ2-1): NAGVMQNPRHLVRRRGQEARLRCSPMKGHSHVYWYRQLPEEGLKFMVYLQKENIIDESGMPKERFSAEFPKEGPSILRIQQVVRGDSAAYFCASSPNMGLGSSEQFFGPGTRLTVL.

The chain is built from TRBV9 and TRBJ2-7; a weak D match, TRBD1 (5 bases). The germline V gene encodes CDR1 SGDLS and CDR2 YYNGEE. V gave up 4 bases and J gave up 3 bases, with 14 bases separating them. This CDR3 region has 14 residues. Here the CDR3 DNA reads TGTGCCAGCAGCCTACGGGCAGGGATCTACGAGCAGTACTTC. Protein: CASSLRAGIYEQYF.

This clone was detected only a few times. The chain combines TRBV6-1 with TRBJ2-7, with 12 nucleotides matching TRBD2. The CDR3 has 18 residues. Germline trimming cut 4 bases from V and 2 bases from J; bases unmatched to any gene: 12. Germline CDR1 MNHNS, CDR2 SASEGT. The CDR3 is CASSVRLAGDLGTYEQYF. In nucleotides, the CDR3 is TGTGCCAGCAGTGTCAGACTAGCGGGAGACCTAGGGACCTACGAGCAGTACTTC.

For this clone: Sequence at one end of the junction differs from germline and may be a read error. The J gene is TRBJ2-3, the V gene TRBV7-2; 11 bases map to TRBD2. In germline, CDR1 is SGHTA, CDR2 FQGNSA. The CDR3 totals 16 residues. This CDR3 is CASSLASGRQADTQYF. DNA of the CDR3: TGTGCCAGCAGCCTAGCTAGCGGGAGGCAGGCAGATACGCAGTATTTT.

This clone was observed a few times. The J gene is TRBJ2-1, the V gene TRBV11-2; D not resolved. This CDR3 region has 18 residues. Germline V gene data show CDR1 as SGHAT and CDR2 as FQNNGV. Trimming pared 3 bases from V and 9 bases from J, leaving 27 bases between. The CDR3 spells CASSLGKLGSFPFAEQFF. The CDR3 nucleotides are TGTGCCAGCAGCTTGGGTAAGCTAGGTTCGTTCCCCTTCGCTGAGCAGTTCTTC.

This clone was recorded a few times. The chain links TRBV11-3 to TRBJ2-1, with D perhaps matching TRBD2 (6 bases). The ends were cut back, 5 bases at V and 15 bases at J, with 26 bases in the middle. Germline-derived CDR1 and CDR2 are SGHNT and YENEEA. The CDR3 spans 15 residues. DNA of the CDR3: TGTGCCAGCAGCCCAGCTGGGGGGTCGTGGGAGGAAGCGTTCTTC. It is translated as CASSPAGGSWEEAFF.

The J gene is TRBJ1-1, the V gene TRBV30; 9 positions match TRBD1. Unmatched junction bases numbered 8, after V lost 2 bases and J lost 13 bases. The CDR3 runs to 12 residues. In germline, CDR1 is GTSNPN, CDR2 SVGIG (reference sequence). In nucleotides, the CDR3 is TGTGCCTGGAGTCCACAGGGGGCCGGGGATTTCTTT. This sequence encodes CAWSPQGAGDFF.

V gene TRBV28 combines with J gene TRBJ2-7, with D hard to call. V was trimmed by 2 bases and J by 5 bases, leaving 13 bases between them. Germline V CDR1 and CDR2: MDHEN, SYDVKM. This CDR3 is 14 amino acids long. CDR3 in amino acids: CASSLVGRRHEQYF. The CDR3 region has the DNA TGTGCCAGCAGTTTAGTGGGTCGGAGACACGAGCAGTACTTC.

This clone was recorded a few times. CDR3 amino acids: CASRGGGTQPQHF. CDR3 sequence (DNA): TGTGCCAGCCGCGGGGGGGGGACACAGCCCCAGCATTTT. J is TRBJ1-5 and V is TRBV28; D possibly corresponds to TRBD1 (6 bases). Per germline, CDR1 MDHEN and CDR2 SYDVKM. V lost 8 bases, J lost 7 bases, and 15 bases lay in between. CDR3 length: 13 residues.

This clone has only a few counts. The V and J genes are TRBV9 and TRBJ2-2, with a tentative D call TRBD1 (5 bases). This CDR3 region has 15 residues. Germline values: CDR1 SGDLS, CDR2 YYNGEE. With 0 bases removed from V and 4 bases from J, the gap between germline ends came to 10 bases. CDR3 residues: CASSVAVGATGELFF. In nucleotides, the CDR3 is TGTGCCAGCAGCGTAGCTGTAGGGGCCACCGGGGAGCTGTTTTTT.

In this sample, this clone turned up a few times. The V call is TRBV25-1, the J call TRBJ2-7, with no clear D. V shed 3 bases and J shed 0 bases, with 6 bases lying between them. The CDR3 totals 13 residues. Per the germline V gene, CDR1 is MGHDK and CDR2 is SYGVNS. For the CDR3, the DNA is TGTGCCAGCAGTGACCCCAACTCCTACGAGCAGTACTTC. Its protein is CASSDPNSYEQYF.

This sequence joins TRBV18 and TRBJ2-7; 8 bases fit TRBD1. Germline CDR1 reads KGHSH; CDR2 reads LQKENI. V trimming: 2 bases; J trimming: 4 bases; junction bases outside the gene matches: 7. This CDR3 is 15 amino acids long. The CDR3 DNA reads as TGTGCCAGCTCACCATCGGGGACAGGACCATACGAGCAGTACGTC. As protein: CASSPSGTGPYEQYV.

This chain uses TRBV9 with TRBJ1-1; 9 positions agree with TRBD1. This CDR3 comprises 16 residues. Germline loops: CDR1 SGDLS, CDR2 YYNGEE. V lost 1 base to trimming and J lost 7 bases; unmatched junction nucleotides: 11. The CDR3 coding sequence is TGTGCCAGCAGCGTAACTGAAAGACAGGGGGTTGGTGAAGCTTTCTTT. Translating it yields CASSVTERQGVGEAFF.

The chain combines TRBV2 with TRBJ1-1; D is perhaps TRBD1 (5 bases). V was pared by 0 bases and J by 6 bases, with 11 bases between. Germline CDR1 is SNHLY and CDR2 is FYNNEI. This CDR3 has 14 amino acids. The CDR3 sequence: CASSEAGARSEAFF. In DNA form, the CDR3 reads TGTGCCAGCAGTGAAGCAGGGGCAAGATCTGAAGCTTTCTTT.

This clone was counted between two and nine times. The CDR3 nucleotides are TGTGCCAGCAGCCAAAATCAGGGTGCAGATACGCAGTATTTT. The encoded protein is CASSQNQGADTQYF. V and J are TRBV7-2 and TRBJ2-3; weak D call: TRBD1 (5 bases). The CDR3 sequence is 14 residues long. V was cut by 5 bases and J by 4 bases, with 13 bases left in between. Germline V gene data show CDR1 as SGHTA and CDR2 as FQGNSA.